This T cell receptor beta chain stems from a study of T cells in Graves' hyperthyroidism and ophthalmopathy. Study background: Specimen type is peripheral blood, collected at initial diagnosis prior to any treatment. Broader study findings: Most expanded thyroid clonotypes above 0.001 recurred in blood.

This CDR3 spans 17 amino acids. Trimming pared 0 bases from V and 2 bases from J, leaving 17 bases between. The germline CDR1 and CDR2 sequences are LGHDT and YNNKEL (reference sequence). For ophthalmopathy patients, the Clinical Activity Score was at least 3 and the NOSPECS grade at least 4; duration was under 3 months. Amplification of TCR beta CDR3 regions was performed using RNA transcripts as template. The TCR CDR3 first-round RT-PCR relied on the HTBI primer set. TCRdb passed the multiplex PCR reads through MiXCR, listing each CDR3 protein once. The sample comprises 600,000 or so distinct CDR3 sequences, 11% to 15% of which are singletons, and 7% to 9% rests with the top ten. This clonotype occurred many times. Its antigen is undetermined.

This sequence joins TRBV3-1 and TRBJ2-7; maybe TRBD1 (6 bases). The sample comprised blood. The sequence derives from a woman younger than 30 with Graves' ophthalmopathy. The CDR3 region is CASSQEFRGKVTYEQYF. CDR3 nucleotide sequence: TGTGCCAGCAGCCAAGAATTCAGGGGAAAGGTAACCTACGAGCAGTACTTC.